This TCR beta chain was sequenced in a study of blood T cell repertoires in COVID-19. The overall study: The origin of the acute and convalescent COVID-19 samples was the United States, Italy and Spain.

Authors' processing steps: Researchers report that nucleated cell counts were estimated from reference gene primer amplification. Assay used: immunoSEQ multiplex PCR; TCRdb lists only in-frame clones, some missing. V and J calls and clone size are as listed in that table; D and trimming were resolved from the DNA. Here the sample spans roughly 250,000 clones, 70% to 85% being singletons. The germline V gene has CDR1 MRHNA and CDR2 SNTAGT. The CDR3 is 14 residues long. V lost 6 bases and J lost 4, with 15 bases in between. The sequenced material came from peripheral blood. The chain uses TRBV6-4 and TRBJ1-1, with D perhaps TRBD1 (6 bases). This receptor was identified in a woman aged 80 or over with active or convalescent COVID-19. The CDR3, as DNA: TGTGCCAGCAGACTGGACAGATATACCACTGAAGCTTTCTTT. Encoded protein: CASRLDRYTTEAFF.